Shown below are 19 T cell receptor beta chains from a single sample sequenced in a study of post-analysis software for immune sequencing data (dated by TCRdb to the mid-2010s). Broader findings and caveats from the paper: Four to six TRBV segments, including TRBV5-6, TRBV5-1 and TRBV20-1, were significantly more frequent in patients than controls.

Library construction relied on PCR. Instrument used: Illumina HiSeq 2500. To reduce PCR and sequencing biases, unique molecular identifiers were built into the TCR beta cDNA libraries. TCRdb reprocessed the public reads (quality trimming at Q25 with fastp, clone calling with MiXCR) and kept in-frame beta chains. CDR3 protein sequences are deduplicated, and each keeps its most common genes and DNA. In this sample the table shows about 770,000 distinct CDR3 sequences, 40% to 55% of which occur a single time. The top ten clonotypes cover around 4.7% of the sample. These receptors lack a known antigen. Specimen: blood. These receptor sequences come from a girl between 5 and 17 years old with multiple sclerosis.

This chain uses TRBV9 with TRBJ2-1; D might be TRBD1 (6 bases). The V gene's germline CDR1 is SGDLS and CDR2 YYNGEE. CDR3 length: 17 residues. The V and J ends lost 1 base and 5 bases respectively, with 19 bases between them. CDR3 residues: CASSVKQGPLMNNEQFF. CDR3 coding DNA: TGTGCCAGCAGCGTAAAACAGGGACCCCTTATGAACAATGAGCAGTTCTTC.

The chain combines TRBV29-1 with TRBJ2-5; 8 nucleotides agree with TRBD2. J was trimmed by 5 bases and V by 1 base; bases with no gene match: 15. CDR1 and CDR2 from the germline V gene are SQVTM and ANQGSEA. The CDR3 runs 17 residues. This chain's CDR3 is CSVEASGSLSTRETQYF. For the CDR3, the DNA is TGCAGCGTTGAAGCCAGCGGGAGTCTCAGCACGAGGGAGACCCAGTACTTC.

There are a few counts of this clonotype. The rearrangement joins TRBV5-1 to TRBJ2-3; 7 bases are a match to TRBD2. V lost 0 bases, J lost 4 bases, and 8 bases stayed unmatched. Germline V gives CDR1 SGHRS, CDR2 YFSETQ. The CDR3 contains 16 residues. Here the CDR3 reads CASSLEGRELADTQYF. The CDR3 DNA reads as TGCGCCAGCAGCTTGGAGGGGCGGGAGCTAGCAGATACGCAGTATTTT.

The chain joins TRBV10-3 to TRBJ1-5, with D unresolved. V was trimmed by 6 bases and J by 1 base, leaving 7 bases between them. The CDR3 spans 13 residues. Germline-derived CDR1 and CDR2 are ENHRY and SYGVKD. The CDR3 nucleotides read TGTGCCATCAGAAGTAAGAGCAATCAGCCCCAGCATTTT. It encodes CAIRSKSNQPQHF.

In this sample, this clonotype turned up many times. This rearrangement joins TRBV6-5 to TRBJ2-5; no firm D call. This CDR3 has 12 residues. V shed 0 bases and J shed 5 bases, with 4 bases lying between them. The germline CDR1 and CDR2 sequences are MNHEY and SVGAGI. The CDR3 protein is CASSYSGETQYF. The CDR3 DNA is TGTGCCAGCAGTTACTCAGGGGAGACCCAGTACTTC.

The genes are TRBV20-1 and TRBJ2-3; D gene uncertain. CDR1 is DFQATT, CDR2 SNEGSKA, per germline (reference sequence). V lost 0 bases and J 3 bases, leaving 10 bases between the germline ends. The CDR3 is 14 amino acids. The CDR3: CSARDLLGTDTQYF. The CDR3 region has the DNA TGCAGTGCTAGAGATCTCTTGGGGACAGATACGCAGTATTTT.

This rearrangement joins TRBV7-2 to TRBJ2-5, with D tentatively TRBD1 (6 bases). V shed 6 bases and J shed 2 bases, with 13 bases lying between them. In germline, CDR1 is SGHTA, CDR2 FQGNSA. The CDR3 is 14 residues long. In DNA, the CDR3 is TGTGCCAGCAGGTTACCCGGACAGCAAGAGACCCAGTACTTC. Translation gives CASRLPGQQETQYF.

The sample holds a few counts of this clonotype. The rearrangement uses TRBV25-1 and TRBJ2-3; D might be TRBD1 or TRBD2, each matching 5 bases. CDR3 length: 15 amino acids. Trimming stripped 1 base from V and 11 bases from J, with 19 bases between. Germline values: CDR1 MGHDK, CDR2 SYGVNS. CDR3 bases: TGTGCCAGCAGTGAATTAACCCTCGACGGGGACCGGCAGTATTTT. It specifies CASSELTLDGDRQYF.

This clonotype was seen more than once but under ten times. The chain has TRBV11-2 and TRBJ1-5; perhaps TRBD1 as D (5 bases). The CDR3 is made up of 15 amino acids. The V gene's germline CDR1 is SGHAT and CDR2 FQNNGV. Trimming took 5 bases from V and 0 from J, leaving 11 bases between them. The CDR3 region is CASSDRQSSNQPQHF. The CDR3 DNA reads as TGTGCCAGCAGCGACCGACAGAGTAGCAATCAGCCCCAGCATTTT.

The chain is built from TRBV28 and TRBJ2-4; TRBD1 agrees at 10 bases. The J call is in doubt because the DNA end fits TRBJ2-7 better. Germline V gene data show CDR1 as MDHEN and CDR2 as SYDVKM. The length of the CDR3 is 13 residues. The CDR3 region is CASRGTGVHEQYF. As DNA, the CDR3 is TGTGCCAGCAGGGGGACAGGGGTACACGAGCAGTACTTC.

This clonotype occurred a few times. The gene calls are TRBV20-1 and TRBJ2-4, with 7 positions matching TRBD2. Germline V gene lookup returns CDR1 DFQATT and CDR2 SNEGSKA (reference sequence). J gave up 8 bases and V 8 bases, and 9 bases lay outside the gene matches. The CDR3 runs to 12 residues. CDR3 protein: CSPKGGSDIQYF. The CDR3 DNA sequence: TGCAGTCCAAAAGGCGGGAGCGACATTCAGTACTTC.

The V gene is TRBV7-3, the J gene TRBJ2-3, with 9 bases fitting TRBD1. V dropped 5 bases and J dropped 0; count of bases not matched to a gene: 9. CDR3 length equals 17 residues. Germline V gene sequence: CDR1 SGHTA, CDR2 FQGTGA. CDR3 sequence: CASSRGTGTGSTDTQYF. Written as DNA, the CDR3 is TGTGCCAGCAGCCGAGGAACCGGGACAGGGAGCACAGATACGCAGTATTTT.

This chain uses TRBV15 with TRBJ2-3, with D possibly matching TRBD2 (6 bases). Germline V CDR1 and CDR2: LNHNV, YYDKDF (reference sequence). The CDR3 is 13 amino acids. The V end was cut by 5 bases, the J end by 7 bases, with 13 bases between. The CDR3 reads CATSDRTIHTQYF. For the CDR3, the DNA is TGTGCCACCAGCGACCGGACTATTCATACGCAGTATTTT.

In this sample, this clonotype turned up a few times. The chain links TRBV20-1 to TRBJ2-3, with D perhaps being TRBD1 or TRBD2 (6 bases each). Germline loops: CDR1 DFQATT, CDR2 SNEGSKA (reference sequence). Deletions cut 3 bases from V and 0 bases from J, with 10 bases between. The CDR3 length is 14 residues. The CDR3 is CSASEGGSTDTQYF. CDR3 in DNA: TGCAGTGCTAGTGAGGGGGGAAGCACAGATACGCAGTATTTT.

The genes are TRBV12-3 or TRBV12-4 and TRBJ2-7; D call uncertain. The CDR3 is made up of 15 amino acids. Trimming took off 0 bases at V and 1 base at J, with 10 bases between the two ends. The CDR3 reads CASSLALDRSYEQYF. CDR3 in DNA: TGTGCCAGCAGTTTAGCCCTGGACCGGTCCTACGAGCAGTACTTC.

The gene calls are TRBV5-1 and TRBJ1-2, with 8 bases lining up with TRBD1. The ends lost 4 bases at V and 8 bases at J; junction bases unmatched: 10. Germline assignment: CDR1 SGHRS and CDR2 YFSETQ. CDR3 length: 14 amino acids. The CDR3 bases are TGCGCCAGCAGCCGCGACAGGGGAGTGGACGGCTACACCTTC. As protein: CASSRDRGVDGYTF. Full variable domain (missing parts from reference TRBV5-1 and TRBJ1-2): KAGVTQTPRYLIKTRGQQVTLSCSPISGHRSVSWYQQTPGQGLQFLFEYFSETQRNKGNFPGRFSGRQFSNSRSEMNVSTLELGDSALYLCASSRDRGVDGYTFGSGTRLTVV.

The chain links TRBV29-1 to TRBJ2-3; D uncertain. V lost 1 base and J lost 0, with 2 bases in between. CDR1 is SQVTM, CDR2 ANQGSEA, per germline. This CDR3 comprises 12 residues. The CDR3 loop is CSVEVSTDTQYF. The DNA of the CDR3 is TGCAGCGTTGAAGTGAGCACAGATACGCAGTATTTT.

The chain has TRBV12-3 or TRBV12-4 and TRBJ2-5; 9 bases agree with TRBD1. CDR3 length: 14 amino acids. The V and J ends lost 6 bases and 5 bases, in that order; junction bases with no gene match: 7. The CDR3 DNA reads as TGTGCCAGCAGCGGGGACAGGGCTGGGGAGACCCAGTACTTC. Translating gives CASSGDRAGETQYF.

This clonotype was counted once. The chain has TRBV12-3 or TRBV12-4 and TRBJ2-6, with TRBD1 as a possible D gene (6 bases). Trimming took off 1 base at V and 0 bases at J, with 10 bases between the two ends. The CDR3 consists of 17 residues. DNA for the CDR3: TGTGCCAGCAGTTTAGTTGCAGGGGACTCTGGGGCCAACGTCCTGACTTTC. This codes for CASSLVAGDSGANVLTF.